Ten or more counts support the clone carrying this T cell receptor (beta chain). The antigen remains undetermined. The sample is drawn from a study of Graves' ophthalmopathy and Graves' hyperthyroidism. Lactation, pregnancy, uncontrolled infections and other autoimmune diseases were all grounds for excluding patients. Study-level points and caveats: Ophthalmopathy progression cases were predicted by the model with 70.59% sensitivity and more than 72% specificity. Sensitivity reached more than 85% and specificity approximately 81% for a 13-signature model separating ophthalmopathy from stable hyperthyroidism.

Amplification from RNA transcripts yielded the TCR beta CDR3 regions. Second-round multiplex PCR followed a first-round RT-PCR using HTBI primers. TCRdb re-derived calls from the multiplex PCR reads in MiXCR, one entry per CDR3 protein. The data show 500,000 to 600,000 distinct CDR3 sequences, just under 40% seen once. The CDR3 extends over 15 amino acids. Trimming pared 9 bases from V and 0 bases from J, leaving 17 bases between. The receptor's source is an adult man with Graves' hyperthyroidism. The chain combines TRBV12-3 or TRBV12-4 with TRBJ1-1; possible D gene TRBD1, 5 bases. The specimen was peripheral blood or thyroid tissue (not recorded which). The CDR3 DNA reads as TGTGCCAGTTCCGAGTCCCGGGGCCTGAACACTGAAGCTTTCTTT. This sequence encodes CASSESRGLNTEAFF.